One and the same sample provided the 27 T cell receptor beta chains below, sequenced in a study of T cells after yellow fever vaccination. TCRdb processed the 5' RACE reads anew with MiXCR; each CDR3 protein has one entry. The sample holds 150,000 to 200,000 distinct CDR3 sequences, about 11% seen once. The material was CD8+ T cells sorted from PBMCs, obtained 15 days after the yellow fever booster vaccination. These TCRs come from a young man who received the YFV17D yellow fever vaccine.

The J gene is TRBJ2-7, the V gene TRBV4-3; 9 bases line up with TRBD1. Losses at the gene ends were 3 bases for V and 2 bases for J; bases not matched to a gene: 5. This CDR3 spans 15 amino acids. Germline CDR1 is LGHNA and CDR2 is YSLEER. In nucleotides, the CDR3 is TGCGCCAGCAGCCACCGGACAGGGGTACCCTACGAGCAGTACTTC. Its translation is CASSHRTGVPYEQYF.

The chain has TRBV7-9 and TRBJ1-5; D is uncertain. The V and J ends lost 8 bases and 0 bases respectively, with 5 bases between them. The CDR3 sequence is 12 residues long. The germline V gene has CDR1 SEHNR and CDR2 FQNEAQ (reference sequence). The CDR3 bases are TGTGCCAGCGGTTATAGCAATCAGCCCCAGCATTTT. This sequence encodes CASGYSNQPQHF.

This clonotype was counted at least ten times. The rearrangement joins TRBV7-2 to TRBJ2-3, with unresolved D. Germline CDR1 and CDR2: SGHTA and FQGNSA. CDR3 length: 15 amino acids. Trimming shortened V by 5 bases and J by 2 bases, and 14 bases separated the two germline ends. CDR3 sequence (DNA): TGTGCCAGCAGCGCTTATGGTAGGCCCACAGATACGCAGTATTTT. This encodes CASSAYGRPTDTQYF. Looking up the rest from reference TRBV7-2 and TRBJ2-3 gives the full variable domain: GAGVSQSPSNKVTEKGKDVELRCDPISGHTALYWYRQSLGQGLEFLIYFQGNSAPDKSGLPSDRFSAERTGGSVSTLTIQRTQQEDSAVYLCASSAYGRPTDTQYFGPGTRLTVL.

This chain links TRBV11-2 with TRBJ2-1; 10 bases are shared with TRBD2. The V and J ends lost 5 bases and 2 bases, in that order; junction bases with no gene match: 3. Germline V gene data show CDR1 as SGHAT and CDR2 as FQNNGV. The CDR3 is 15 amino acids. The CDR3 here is CASSRTSGAYNEQFF. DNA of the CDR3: TGTGCCAGCAGCCGTACTAGCGGGGCCTACAATGAGCAGTTCTTC. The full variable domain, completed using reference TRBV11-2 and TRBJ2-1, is EAGVAQSPRYKIIEKRQSVAFWCNPISGHATLYWYQQILGQGPKLLIQFQNNGVVDDSQLPKDRFSAERLKGVDSTLKIQPAKLEDSAVYLCASSRTSGAYNEQFFGPGTRLTVL.

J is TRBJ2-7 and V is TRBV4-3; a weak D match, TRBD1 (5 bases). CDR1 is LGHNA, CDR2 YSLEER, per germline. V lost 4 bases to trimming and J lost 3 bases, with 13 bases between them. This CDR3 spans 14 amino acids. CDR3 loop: CASSPYKGHYEQYF. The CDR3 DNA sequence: TGCGCCAGCAGCCCTTATAAGGGGCACTACGAGCAGTACTTC.

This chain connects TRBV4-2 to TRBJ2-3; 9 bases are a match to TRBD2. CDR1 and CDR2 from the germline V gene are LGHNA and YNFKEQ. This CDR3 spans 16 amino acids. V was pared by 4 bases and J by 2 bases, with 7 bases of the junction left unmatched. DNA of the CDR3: TGTGCCAGCAGCCTGGCGGCGGGGGGGAACACAGATACGCAGTATTTT. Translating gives CASSLAAGGNTDTQYF.

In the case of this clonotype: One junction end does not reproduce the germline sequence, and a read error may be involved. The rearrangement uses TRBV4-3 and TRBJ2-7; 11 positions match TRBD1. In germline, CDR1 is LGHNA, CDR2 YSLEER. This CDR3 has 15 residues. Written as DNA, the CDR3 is TGCGCCAGCAGCCAGTACCCGGGACAGGGGGATCCTTTCCACTTC. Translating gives CASSQYPGQGDPFHF.

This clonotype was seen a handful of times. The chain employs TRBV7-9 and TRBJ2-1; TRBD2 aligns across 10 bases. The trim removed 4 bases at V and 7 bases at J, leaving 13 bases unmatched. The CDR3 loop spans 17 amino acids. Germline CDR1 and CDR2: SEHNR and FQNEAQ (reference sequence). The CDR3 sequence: CASSSTNSGGHANEQFF. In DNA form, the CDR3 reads TGTGCCAGCAGCTCGACCAATAGCGGGGGGCACGCTAATGAGCAGTTCTTC.

The CDR3 DNA follows: TGTGCCAGCAGCAAAGGACTAGCGGTCTACTACGAGCAGTACGTC. This translates into CASSKGLAVYYEQYV. The chain couples TRBV5-6 to TRBJ2-7, with TRBD2 matching over 10 bases. The CDR3 length is 15 residues. CDR1 is SGHDT, CDR2 YYEEEE, per germline. After removal of 4 bases from V and 3 bases from J, the junction contained 7 bases not matched to a gene.

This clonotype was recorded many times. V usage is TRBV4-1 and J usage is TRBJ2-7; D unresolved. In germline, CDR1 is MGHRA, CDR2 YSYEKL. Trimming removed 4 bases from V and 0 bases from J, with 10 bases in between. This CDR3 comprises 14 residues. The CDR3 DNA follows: TGCGCCAGCAGCCCTCGAGAAGCCTCCTACGAGCAGTACGTC. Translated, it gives CASSPREASYEQYV.

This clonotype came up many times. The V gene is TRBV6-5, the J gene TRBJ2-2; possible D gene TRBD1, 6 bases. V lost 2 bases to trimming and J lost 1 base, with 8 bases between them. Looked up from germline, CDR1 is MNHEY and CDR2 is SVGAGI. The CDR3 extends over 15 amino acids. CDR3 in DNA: TGTGCCAGCAGTTACGGACAGATGAACACCGGGGAGCTGTTTTTT. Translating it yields CASSYGQMNTGELFF.

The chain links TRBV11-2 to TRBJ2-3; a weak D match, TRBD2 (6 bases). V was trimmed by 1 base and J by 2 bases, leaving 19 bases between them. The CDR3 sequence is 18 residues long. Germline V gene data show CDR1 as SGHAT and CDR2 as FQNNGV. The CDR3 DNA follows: TGTGCCAGCAGCTTAGCCCCCTTGACCGGGGGAGACACAGATACGCAGTATTTT. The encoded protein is CASSLAPLTGGDTDTQYF.

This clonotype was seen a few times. As DNA, the CDR3 is TGCAGCGTTTTGAACACTGAAGCTTTCTTT. This sequence encodes CSVLNTEAFF. The genes are TRBV29-1 and TRBJ1-1; D is uncertain. The ends were cut back, 5 bases at V and 0 bases at J, with 1 base in the middle. Germline-derived CDR1 and CDR2 are SQVTM and ANQGSEA. The CDR3 spans 10 residues.

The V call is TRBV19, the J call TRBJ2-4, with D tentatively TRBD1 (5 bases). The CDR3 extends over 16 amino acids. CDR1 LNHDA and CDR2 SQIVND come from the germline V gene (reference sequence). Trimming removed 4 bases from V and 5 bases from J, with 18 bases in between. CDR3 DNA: TGTGCCAGTAGTAATCTCCCCCAGGGTGAGGAAAACATTCAGTACTTC. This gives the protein CASSNLPQGEENIQYF.

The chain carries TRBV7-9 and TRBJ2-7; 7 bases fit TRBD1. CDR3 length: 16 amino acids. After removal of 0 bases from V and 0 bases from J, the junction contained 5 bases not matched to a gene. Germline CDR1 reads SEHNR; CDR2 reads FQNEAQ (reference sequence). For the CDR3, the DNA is TGTGCCAGCAGCTTAGCGCTCAGACAGGGCTCCTACGAGCAGTACTTC. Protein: CASSLALRQGSYEQYF.

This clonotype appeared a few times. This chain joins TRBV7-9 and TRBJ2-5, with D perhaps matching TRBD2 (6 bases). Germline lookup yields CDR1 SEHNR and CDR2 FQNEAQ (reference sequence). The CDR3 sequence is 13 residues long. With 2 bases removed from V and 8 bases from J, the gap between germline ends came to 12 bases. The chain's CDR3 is CASSLSLRGTQYF. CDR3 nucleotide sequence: TGTGCCAGCAGCTTATCCCTGCGGGGAACCCAGTACTTC.

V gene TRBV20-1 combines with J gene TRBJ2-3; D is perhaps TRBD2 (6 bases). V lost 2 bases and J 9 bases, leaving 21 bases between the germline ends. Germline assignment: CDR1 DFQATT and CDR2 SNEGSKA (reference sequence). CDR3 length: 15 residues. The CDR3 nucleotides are TGCAGTGCTAGACTCGTGGGGGGACCCTCAGGAACGCAGTATTTT. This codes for CSARLVGGPSGTQYF.

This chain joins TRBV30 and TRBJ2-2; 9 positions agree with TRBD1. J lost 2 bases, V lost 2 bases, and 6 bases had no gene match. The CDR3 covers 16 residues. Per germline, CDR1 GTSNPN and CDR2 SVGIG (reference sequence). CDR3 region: CAWSPRDRVNTGELFF. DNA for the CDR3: TGTGCCTGGAGTCCCCGGGACAGGGTTAACACCGGGGAGCTGTTTTTT. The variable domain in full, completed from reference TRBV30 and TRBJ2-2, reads SQTIHQWPATLVQPVGSPLSLECTVEGTSNPNLYWYRQAAGRGLQLLFYSVGIGQISSEVPQNLSASRPQDRQFILSSKKLLLSDSGFYLCAWSPRDRVNTGELFFGEGSRLTVL.

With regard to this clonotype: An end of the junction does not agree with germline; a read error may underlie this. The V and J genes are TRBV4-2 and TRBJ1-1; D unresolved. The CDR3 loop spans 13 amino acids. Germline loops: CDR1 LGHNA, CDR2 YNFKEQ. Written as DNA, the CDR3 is TGTGCCAGCAGACAAGAGGAGGGAACTGAAGCTTTCTTT. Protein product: CASRQEEGTEAFF.

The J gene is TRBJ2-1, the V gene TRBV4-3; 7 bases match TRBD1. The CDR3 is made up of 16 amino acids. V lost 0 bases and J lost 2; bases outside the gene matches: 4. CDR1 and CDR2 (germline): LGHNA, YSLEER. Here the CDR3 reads CASSQDQGVPYNEQFF. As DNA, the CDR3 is TGCGCCAGCAGCCAAGACCAGGGGGTCCCCTACAATGAGCAGTTCTTC.

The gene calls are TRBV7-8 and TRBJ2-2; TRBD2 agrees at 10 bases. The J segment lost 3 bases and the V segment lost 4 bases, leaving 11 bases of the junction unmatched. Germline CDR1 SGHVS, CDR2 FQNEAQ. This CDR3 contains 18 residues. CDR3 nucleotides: TGTGCCAGCAGCTCACCCTCCGGGACTAGCGTGTACACCGGGGAGCTGTTTTTT. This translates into CASSSPSGTSVYTGELFF.

For the CDR3, the DNA is TGCGCCAGCAGCAGTCGGCGGGACGCCTACGAGCAGTACTTC. This gives the protein CASSSRRDAYEQYF. This sequence joins TRBV4-1 and TRBJ2-7, with D perhaps TRBD2 (6 bases). This CDR3 spans 14 amino acids. From germline, CDR1 is MGHRA and CDR2 YSYEKL. V lost 5 bases and J lost 2, with 13 bases in between.

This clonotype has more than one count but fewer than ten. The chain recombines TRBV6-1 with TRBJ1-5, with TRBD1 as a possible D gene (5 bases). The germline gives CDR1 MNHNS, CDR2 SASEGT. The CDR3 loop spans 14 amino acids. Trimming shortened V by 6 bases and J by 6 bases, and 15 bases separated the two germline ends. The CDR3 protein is CASRETGGSQPQHF. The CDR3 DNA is TGTGCCAGCAGGGAAACGGGGGGTAGTCAGCCCCAGCATTTT.

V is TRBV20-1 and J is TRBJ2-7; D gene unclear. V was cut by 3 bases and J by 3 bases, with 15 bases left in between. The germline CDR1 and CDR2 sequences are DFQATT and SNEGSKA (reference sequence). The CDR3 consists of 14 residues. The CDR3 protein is CSARGLWNNYEQYV. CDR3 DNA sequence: TGCAGTGCTAGGGGTCTATGGAATAACTACGAGCAGTACGTC.

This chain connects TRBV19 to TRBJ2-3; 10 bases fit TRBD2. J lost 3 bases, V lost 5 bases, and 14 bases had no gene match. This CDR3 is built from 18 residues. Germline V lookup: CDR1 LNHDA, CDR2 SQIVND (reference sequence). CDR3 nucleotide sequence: TGTGCCAGTAGTCTCCACCGGAGCGGGGGGGATAATACAGATACGCAGTATTTT. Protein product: CASSLHRSGGDNTDTQYF.

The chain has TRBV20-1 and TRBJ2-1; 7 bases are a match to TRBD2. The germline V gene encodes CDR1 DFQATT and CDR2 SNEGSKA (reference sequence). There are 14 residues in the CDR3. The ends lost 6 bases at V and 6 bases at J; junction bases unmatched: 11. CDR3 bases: TGCAGTGCCCCGGGGGGATCGGTTTTCAATGAGCAGTTCTTC. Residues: CSAPGGSVFNEQFF.

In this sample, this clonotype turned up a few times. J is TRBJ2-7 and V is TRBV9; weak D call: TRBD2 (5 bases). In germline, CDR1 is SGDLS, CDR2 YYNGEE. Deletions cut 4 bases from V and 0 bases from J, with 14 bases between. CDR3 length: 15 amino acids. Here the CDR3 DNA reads TGTGCCAGCAGCTACGGAGGACTGAGCTCCTACGAGCAGTACTTC. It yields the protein CASSYGGLSSYEQYF.